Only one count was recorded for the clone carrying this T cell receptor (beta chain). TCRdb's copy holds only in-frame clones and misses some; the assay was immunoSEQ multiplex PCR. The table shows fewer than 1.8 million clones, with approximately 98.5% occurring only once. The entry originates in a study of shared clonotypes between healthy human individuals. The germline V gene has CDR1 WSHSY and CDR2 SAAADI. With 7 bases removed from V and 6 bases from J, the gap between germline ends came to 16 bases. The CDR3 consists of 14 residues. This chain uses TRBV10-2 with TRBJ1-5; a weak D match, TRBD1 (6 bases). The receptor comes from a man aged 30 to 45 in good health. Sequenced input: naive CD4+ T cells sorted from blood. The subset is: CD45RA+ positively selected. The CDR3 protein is CASKGEGLGQPQHF. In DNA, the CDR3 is TGCGCCAGCAAGGGGGAAGGGTTAGGTCAGCCCCAGCATTTT.